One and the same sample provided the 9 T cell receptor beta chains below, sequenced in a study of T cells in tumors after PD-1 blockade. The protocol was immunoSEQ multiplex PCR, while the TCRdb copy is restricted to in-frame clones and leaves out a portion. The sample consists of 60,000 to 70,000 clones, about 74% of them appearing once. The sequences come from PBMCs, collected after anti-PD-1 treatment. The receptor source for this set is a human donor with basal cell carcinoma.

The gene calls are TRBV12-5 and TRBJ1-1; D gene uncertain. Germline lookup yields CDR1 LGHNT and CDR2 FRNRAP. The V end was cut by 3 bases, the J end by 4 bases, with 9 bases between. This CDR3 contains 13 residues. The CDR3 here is CASGFFGRTEAFF. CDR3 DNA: TGTGCTAGTGGTTTCTTCGGTCGCACTGAAGCTTTCTTT. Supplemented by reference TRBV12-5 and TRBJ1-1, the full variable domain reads DARVTQTPRHKVTEMGQEVTMRCQPILGHNTVFWYRQTMMQGLELLAYFRNRAPLDDSGMPKDRFSAEMPDATLATLKIQPSEPRDSAVYFCASGFFGRTEAFFGQGTRLTVV.

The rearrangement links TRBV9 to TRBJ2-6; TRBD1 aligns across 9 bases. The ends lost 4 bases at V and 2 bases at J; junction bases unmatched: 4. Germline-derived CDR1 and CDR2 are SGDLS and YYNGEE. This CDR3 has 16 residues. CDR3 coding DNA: TGTGCCAGCAGCACCGGGGACAGGGCTGGGGCCAACGTCCTGACTTTC. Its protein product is CASSTGDRAGANVLTF.

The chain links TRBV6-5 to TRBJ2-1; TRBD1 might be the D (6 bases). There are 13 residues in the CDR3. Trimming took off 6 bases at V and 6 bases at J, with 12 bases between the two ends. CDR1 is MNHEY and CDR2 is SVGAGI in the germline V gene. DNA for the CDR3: TGTGCCAGCAGATCCCCAGGGGTCAATGAGCAGTTCTTC. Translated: CASRSPGVNEQFF.

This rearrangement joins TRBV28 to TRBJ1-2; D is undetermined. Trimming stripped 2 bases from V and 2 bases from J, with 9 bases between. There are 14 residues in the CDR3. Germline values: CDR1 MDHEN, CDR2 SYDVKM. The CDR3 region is CASSLESVNYGYTF. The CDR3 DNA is TGTGCCAGCAGTTTAGAAAGCGTGAACTATGGCTACACCTTC.

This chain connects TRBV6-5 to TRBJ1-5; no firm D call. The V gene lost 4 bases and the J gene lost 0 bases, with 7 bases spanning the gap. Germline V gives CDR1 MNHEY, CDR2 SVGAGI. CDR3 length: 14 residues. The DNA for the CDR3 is TGTGCCAGCAGTTTACAAGATAGCAATCAGCCCCAGCATTTT. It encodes CASSLQDSNQPQHF.

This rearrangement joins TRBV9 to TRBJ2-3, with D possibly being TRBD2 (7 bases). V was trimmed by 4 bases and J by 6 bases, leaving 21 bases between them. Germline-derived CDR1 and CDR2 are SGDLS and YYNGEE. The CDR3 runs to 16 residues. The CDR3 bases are TGTGCCAGCAGCCCCCTCTCGGGGGGCCCCGGGGATACGCAGTATTTT. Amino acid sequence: CASSPLSGGPGDTQYF.

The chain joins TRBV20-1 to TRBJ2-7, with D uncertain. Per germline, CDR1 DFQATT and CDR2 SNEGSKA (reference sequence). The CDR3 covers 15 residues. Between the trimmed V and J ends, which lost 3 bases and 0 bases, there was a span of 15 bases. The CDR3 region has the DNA TGCAGTGCTAGTAGGGCTTCCTCCCTCTCCTACGAGCAGTACTTC. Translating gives CSASRASSLSYEQYF.

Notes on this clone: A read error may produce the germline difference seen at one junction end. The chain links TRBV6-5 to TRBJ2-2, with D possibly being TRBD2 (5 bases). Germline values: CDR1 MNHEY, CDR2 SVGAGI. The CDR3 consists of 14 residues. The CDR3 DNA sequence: TGTGCCAGCAATTACCGGGAAAACACCGGGGAGCTGTTTTTT. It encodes CASNYRENTGELFF.

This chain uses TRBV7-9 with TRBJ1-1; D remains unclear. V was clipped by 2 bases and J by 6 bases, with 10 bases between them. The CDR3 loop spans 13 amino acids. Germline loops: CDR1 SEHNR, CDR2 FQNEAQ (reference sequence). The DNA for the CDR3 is TGTGCCAGCAGCTTATGGGAGGGCTCTGAAGCTTTCTTT. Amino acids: CASSLWEGSEAFF.